Below, 6 T cell receptor beta chains from the same sample are listed, as sequenced in a study of early T cells in non-severe SARS-CoV-2 infection. Each CDR3 protein is one row after TCRdb ran MiXCR on the 5' RACE reads. The sample lists about 49,000 distinct CDR3 sequences, over 9.5% occurring once. The sample was whole blood. These receptors originate from an adult who was a healthcare worker with PCR-confirmed SARS-CoV-2 infection or an uninfected control (not recorded which).

The chain recombines TRBV9 with TRBJ2-1, with 11 positions matching TRBD2. Germline V gene sequence: CDR1 SGDLS, CDR2 YYNGEE. V lost 2 bases and J lost 8; bases outside the gene matches: 3. The CDR3 has 14 residues. In DNA, the CDR3 is TGTGCCAGCAGCGTTTATAGCGGGGGGGATGAGCAGTTCTTC. It is translated as CASSVYSGGDEQFF.

The chain employs TRBV7-9 and TRBJ2-3; no clear D gene. Germline CDR1 is SEHNR and CDR2 is FQNEAQ (reference sequence). Trimming cost V 0 bases and J 3 bases, with 4 bases left between them. The CDR3 is 13 residues long. CDR3 DNA sequence: TGTGCCAGCAGCTTAGCAAGAACAGATACGCAGTATTTT. It yields the protein CASSLARTDTQYF. Full variable domain (remainder filled in from reference TRBV7-9 and TRBJ2-3): DTGVSQNPRHKITKRGQNVTFRCDPISEHNRLYWYRQTLGQGPEFLTYFQNEAQLEKSRLLSDRFSAERPKGSFSTLEIQRTEQGDSAMYLCASSLARTDTQYFGPGTRLTVL.

The sample holds many counts of this clonotype. This chain joins TRBV20-1 and TRBJ2-1; D remains unclear. The CDR3 is made up of 11 amino acids. The germline gives CDR1 DFQATT, CDR2 SNEGSKA (reference sequence). V dropped 0 bases and J dropped 6 bases, with 3 bases sitting between them. The CDR3 DNA reads as TGCAGTGCTAGAGATATCAATGAGCAGTTCTTC. Amino acid sequence: CSARDINEQFF.

This clonotype was seen at least ten times. The chain employs TRBV10-2 and TRBJ1-1; D might be TRBD1 (5 bases). This CDR3 is 12 amino acids long. Trimming shortened V by 0 bases and J by 9 bases, and 8 bases separated the two germline ends. Germline CDR1 reads WSHSY; CDR2 reads SAAADI. CDR3 sequence: CASSESRGKAFF. As DNA, the CDR3 is TGCGCCAGCAGTGAGTCCCGGGGCAAAGCTTTCTTT.

This clonotype has ten or more counts. The chain has TRBV12-2 and TRBJ2-1; no DNA check was done on the table's D call, TRBD2. TRBV12-2 is listed as a pseudogene. This CDR3 has 15 amino acids. CDR3: CASRLTSGRRYEQFF. CDR3 DNA sequence: TGTGCAAGTCGCTTGACTAGCGGGAGGAGGTATGAGCAGTTCTTC.

This clonotype was counted many times. This chain joins TRBV7-6 and TRBJ2-7; 12 bases align to TRBD2. Losses at the gene ends were 1 base for V and 5 bases for J; bases not matched to a gene: 6. Germline V lookup: CDR1 SGHVS, CDR2 FNYEAQ. The CDR3 is made up of 16 amino acids. Here the CDR3 reads CASSLGLAGVLNEQYF. The CDR3 bases are TGTGCCAGCAGCTTAGGACTAGCGGGAGTGTTGAACGAGCAGTACTTC.